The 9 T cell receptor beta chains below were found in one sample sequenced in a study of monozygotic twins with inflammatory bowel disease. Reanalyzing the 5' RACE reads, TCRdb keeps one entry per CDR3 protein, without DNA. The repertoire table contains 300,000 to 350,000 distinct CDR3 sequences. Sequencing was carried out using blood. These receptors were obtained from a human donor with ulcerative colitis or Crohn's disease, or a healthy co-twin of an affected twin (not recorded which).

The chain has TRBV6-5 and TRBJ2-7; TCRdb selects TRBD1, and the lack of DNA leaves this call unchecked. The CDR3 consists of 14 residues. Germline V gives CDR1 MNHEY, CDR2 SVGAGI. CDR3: CASSYGTASYEQYF.

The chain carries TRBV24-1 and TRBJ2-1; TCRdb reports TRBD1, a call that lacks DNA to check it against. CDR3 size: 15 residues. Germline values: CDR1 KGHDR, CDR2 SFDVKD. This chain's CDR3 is CATSDSTGVWNEQFF.

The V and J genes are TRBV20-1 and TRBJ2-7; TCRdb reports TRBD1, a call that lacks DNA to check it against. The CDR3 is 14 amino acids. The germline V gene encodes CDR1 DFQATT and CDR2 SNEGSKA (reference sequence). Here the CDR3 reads CSLTGTSSSYEQYF.

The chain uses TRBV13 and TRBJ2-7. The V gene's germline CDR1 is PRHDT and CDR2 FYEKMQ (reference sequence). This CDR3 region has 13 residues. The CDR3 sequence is CASSLGRRHEQYF.

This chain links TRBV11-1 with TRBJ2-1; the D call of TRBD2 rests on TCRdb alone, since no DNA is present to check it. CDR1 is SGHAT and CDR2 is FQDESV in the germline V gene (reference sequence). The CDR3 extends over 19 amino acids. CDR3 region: CASSLVVTSGRASYNEQFF. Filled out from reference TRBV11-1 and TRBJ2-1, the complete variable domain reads EAEVAQSPRYKITEKSQAVAFWCDPISGHATLYWYRQILGQGPELLVQFQDESVVDDSQLPKDRFSAERLKGVDSTLKIQPAELGDSAMYLCASSLVVTSGRASYNEQFFGPGTRLTVL.

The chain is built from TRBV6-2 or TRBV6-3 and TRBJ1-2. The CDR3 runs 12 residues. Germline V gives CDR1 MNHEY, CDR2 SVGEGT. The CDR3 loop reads CASSYRPRGYTF.

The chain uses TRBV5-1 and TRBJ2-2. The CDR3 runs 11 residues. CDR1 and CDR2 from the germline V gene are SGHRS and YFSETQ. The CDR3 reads CASSLASELFF.

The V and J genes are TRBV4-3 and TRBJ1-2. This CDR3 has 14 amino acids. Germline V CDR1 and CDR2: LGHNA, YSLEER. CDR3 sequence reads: CASSQEPSTYGYTF.

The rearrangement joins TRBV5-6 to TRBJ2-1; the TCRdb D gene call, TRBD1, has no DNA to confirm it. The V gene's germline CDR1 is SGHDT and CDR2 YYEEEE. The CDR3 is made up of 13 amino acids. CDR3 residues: CASSVWGRAEQFF.